This TCR beta chain was identified during a study of T cells after somatic rescue of genetic block. The CDR3 length is 14 residues. Trimming left V 3 bases short and J 0 bases short, with 8 bases between. CDR1 is MNHEY and CDR2 is SMNVEV in the germline V gene (reference sequence). This clone was recorded once. The protocol was immunoSEQ multiplex PCR, while the TCRdb copy is restricted to in-frame clones and leaves out a portion. Of approximately 100,000 clones detected, 90% appear once; the ten largest clones hold about 1.5%. The sequence derives from a woman under 30. The sequencing sample was made of peripheral blood mononuclear cells (PBMCs). The chain recombines TRBV27 with TRBJ2-5; tentatively, D is TRBD2 (5 bases). The DNA of the CDR3 is TGTGCCAGCAGTTTCCTCGGGGACCAAGAGACCCAGTACTTC. It codes for CASSFLGDQETQYF.